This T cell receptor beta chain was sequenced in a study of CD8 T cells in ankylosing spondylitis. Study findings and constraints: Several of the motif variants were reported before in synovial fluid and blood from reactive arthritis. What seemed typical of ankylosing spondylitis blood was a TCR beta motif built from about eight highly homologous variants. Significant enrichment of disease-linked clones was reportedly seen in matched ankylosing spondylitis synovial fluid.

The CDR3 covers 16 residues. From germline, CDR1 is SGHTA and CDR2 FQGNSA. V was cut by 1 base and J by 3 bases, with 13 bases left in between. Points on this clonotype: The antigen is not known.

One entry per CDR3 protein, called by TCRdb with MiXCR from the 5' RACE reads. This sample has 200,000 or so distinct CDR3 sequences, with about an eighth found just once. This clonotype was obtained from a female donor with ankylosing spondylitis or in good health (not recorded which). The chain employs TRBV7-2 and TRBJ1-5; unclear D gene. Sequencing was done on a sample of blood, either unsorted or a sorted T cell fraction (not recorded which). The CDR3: CASSLVKVVNNQPQHF. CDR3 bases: TGTGCCAGCAGCTTAGTAAAGGTAGTCAACAATCAGCCCCAGCATTTT.